The 16 T cell receptor beta chains given below trace back to one sample, sequenced in a study of identical twins (dated by TCRdb to 2016 to 2018). Preparation of the library involved 5' RACE. Instrument on record: Illumina HiSeq 2000. TCRdb reran the public reads through fastp at Q25 and MiXCR, keeping productive beta chains. When rows share a CDR3 protein, they turn into one entry using the most common DNA and genes. This sample has some 560,000 distinct CDR3 sequences in its table, and around a tenth of those were observed once. The ten largest clonotypes hold approximately 3% of the sample. A further study also used this sample, focusing on yellow fever vaccine responses in identical twins.

Specimen: PBMCs. These receptors were taken from a young woman in good health.

This clonotype showed up many times. V usage is TRBV30 and J usage is TRBJ2-2; TRBD2 agrees at 9 bases. The junction had 10 bases not matched to a gene; V was cut back by 2 bases and J by 6 bases. CDR1 GTSNPN and CDR2 SVGIG come from the germline V gene (reference sequence). The CDR3 runs to 16 residues. The chain's CDR3 is CAWSPTAGGRPGELFF. The CDR3, as DNA: TGTGCCTGGAGTCCGACGGCGGGGGGGCGTCCCGGGGAGCTGTTTTTT. The whole variable domain, filled in from reference TRBV30 and TRBJ2-2, reads SQTIHQWPATLVQPVGSPLSLECTVEGTSNPNLYWYRQAAGRGLQLLFYSVGIGQISSEVPQNLSASRPQDRQFILSSKKLLLSDSGFYLCAWSPTAGGRPGELFFGEGSRLTVL.

The sample holds many counts of this clonotype. The J gene is TRBJ2-7, the V gene TRBV25-1, with 9 nucleotides matching TRBD1. V was pared by 2 bases and J by 2 bases, with 7 bases of the junction left unmatched. The CDR3 has 16 residues. CDR1 is MGHDK and CDR2 is SYGVNS in the germline V gene. Here the CDR3 DNA reads TGTGCCAGCAGTGAAGGGGTGGGACAGGGCGCCTACGAGCAGTACTTC. It encodes CASSEGVGQGAYEQYF.

This clonotype was seen a handful of times. The chain uses TRBV28 and TRBJ2-7, with TRBD1 identical over 12 bases. V was clipped by 9 bases and J by 3 bases; unmatched bases: 6. Germline values: CDR1 MDHEN, CDR2 SYDVKM. The CDR3 totals 14 residues. CDR3: CASSGTGGGYEQYF. CDR3 DNA: TGTGCCAGTTCCGGGACAGGGGGCGGCTACGAGCAGTACTTC.

This clonotype has ten or more counts. For the CDR3, the DNA is TGTGCCAGCTCATCAAAAGGTGGCAGGGGGTCCTACAATGAGCAGTTCTTC. As protein: CASSSKGGRGSYNEQFF. This chain links TRBV18 with TRBJ2-1; TRBD1 aligns across 7 bases. The CDR3 sequence is 17 residues long. J gave up 1 base and V 5 bases, and 11 bases lay outside the gene matches. Germline values: CDR1 KGHSH, CDR2 LQKENI.

V usage is TRBV10-3 and J usage is TRBJ2-7; 10 nucleotides line up with TRBD1. V shed 2 bases and J 6 bases; nucleotides not matched to a gene: 7. This CDR3 region has 15 residues. Germline CDR1 is ENHRY and CDR2 is SYGVKD. The chain's CDR3 is CAISEGTGVKVEQYF. In DNA, the CDR3 is TGTGCCATCAGTGAGGGGACAGGGGTTAAGGTCGAGCAGTACTTC.

The chain is built from TRBV4-3 and TRBJ2-1; D gene ambiguous. This CDR3 region has 15 residues. Germline V gives CDR1 LGHNA, CDR2 YSLEER. The V gene lost 0 bases and the J gene lost 5 bases, with 11 bases spanning the gap. As DNA, the CDR3 is TGCGCCAGCAGCCAAGATCCGGTTAATGACAATGAGCAGTTCTTC. As protein: CASSQDPVNDNEQFF.

This clonotype was recorded at least ten times. V and J are TRBV20-1 and TRBJ2-7; D uncertain. Trimming left V 3 bases short and J 2 bases short, with 17 bases between. From germline, CDR1 is DFQATT and CDR2 SNEGSKA (reference sequence). The CDR3 sequence is 15 residues long. CDR3 loop: CSASISPLLAYEQYF. Here the CDR3 DNA reads TGCAGTGCTAGTATATCCCCCCTTCTCGCCTACGAGCAGTACTTC.

This clonotype was seen at least ten times. The J gene is TRBJ2-7, the V gene TRBV6-1; D remains ambiguous. V lost 5 bases and J lost 0, with 11 bases in between. The length of the CDR3 is 14 residues. Germline V gene lookup returns CDR1 MNHNS and CDR2 SASEGT. CDR3 protein: CASSRAGASYEQYF. In DNA, the CDR3 is TGTGCCAGCAGTCGGGCCGGAGCCTCCTACGAGCAGTACTTC.

The gene calls are TRBV18 and TRBJ2-1, with a weak D call TRBD2 (6 bases). This CDR3 has 17 amino acids. Germline CDR1 is KGHSH and CDR2 is LQKENI. Trimming cost V 1 base and J 1 base, with 14 bases left between them. The CDR3 DNA sequence: TGTGCCAGCTCACCACGTTCGCAGGGAGGATCCTACAATGAGCAGTTCTTC. This codes for CASSPRSQGGSYNEQFF.

This chain links TRBV25-1 with TRBJ2-5; D not certain. The CDR3 runs to 9 residues. Germline V gene sequence: CDR1 MGHDK, CDR2 SYGVNS. Trimming took 10 bases from V and 3 from J, leaving 3 bases between them. This CDR3 is CANKETQYF. The CDR3 DNA reads TGTGCCAACAAAGAGACCCAGTACTTC.

This clonotype was seen many times. This rearrangement joins TRBV29-1 to TRBJ1-2; 8 nucleotides line up with TRBD1. The CDR3 is 12 amino acids. With V trimmed by 6 bases and J by 10 bases, 10 bases remained unmatched. Germline V gene lookup returns CDR1 SQVTM and CDR2 ANQGSEA. CDR3 residues: CSVKTGDTVYTF. The CDR3 nucleotides are TGCAGCGTGAAGACAGGGGATACAGTCTACACCTTC.

Many counts were recorded for this clonotype. The chain carries TRBV20-1 and TRBJ2-3; D gene ambiguous. From germline, CDR1 is DFQATT and CDR2 SNEGSKA (reference sequence). With 2 bases removed from V and 5 bases from J, the gap between germline ends came to 5 bases. CDR3 length: 11 amino acids. CDR3 loop: CSARSLDTQYF. In DNA form, the CDR3 reads TGCAGTGCTAGATCCCTAGATACGCAGTATTTT.

This clonotype was observed at least ten times. The chain combines TRBV7-9 with TRBJ2-1; D may be TRBD1 (5 bases). The germline V and J ends were trimmed by 5 bases and 3 bases, with 20 bases remaining between them. This CDR3 contains 17 residues. CDR1 SEHNR and CDR2 FQNEAQ come from the germline V gene (reference sequence). The CDR3 DNA sequence: TGTGCCAGCAGCGCCAATAGGGGAACTGACAGCTACAATGAGCAGTTCTTC. Residues: CASSANRGTDSYNEQFF.

As to this clonotype: One end of the junction is discordant with germline, which a read error may explain. The V and J genes are TRBV20-1 and TRBJ2-3; TRBD2 aligns across 9 bases. Germline CDR1 and CDR2: DFQATT and SNEGSKA (reference sequence). The CDR3 length is 17 residues. The CDR3 loop reads CCARDPLAGSSTDTQYF. CDR3 DNA: TGCTGTGCTAGAGATCCTCTAGCGGGATCTAGCACAGATACGCAGTATTTT.

This clonotype was found many times. The chain is built from TRBV21-1 and TRBJ2-1; TRBD2 reflects the table's D call only, with no check against the DNA. TRBV21-1 is reported as a pseudogene. This CDR3 has 16 amino acids. Here the CDR3 reads CASFLPAGSPFNEQFF. In DNA form, the CDR3 reads TGTGCCAGCTTCCTTCCCGCCGGGTCCCCCTTCAATGAGCAGTTCTTC.

The chain employs TRBV20-1 and TRBJ2-7, with D possibly matching TRBD1 (6 bases). This CDR3 has 11 residues. Trimming took 5 bases from V and 4 from J, leaving 9 bases between them. CDR1 DFQATT and CDR2 SNEGSKA come from the germline V gene (reference sequence). The chain's CDR3 is CSAGDIYEQYF. The CDR3 DNA reads TGCAGTGCTGGGGACATTTACGAGCAGTACTTC.